The rows below give T cell receptor beta chains drawn from one sample of a study of CD8+CD57+ T cells in acquired aplastic anemia. TCRdb redid the calling of the reads with MiXCR, one entry per CDR3 protein. The sample consists of some 150,000 distinct CDR3 sequences, around 75% of them appearing once. Specimen: sorted CD4+, CD8+, or CD8+CD57+ T cells (not recorded which) from PBMCs. These receptors all stem from a human donor with aplastic anemia. The CDR3 runs from the conserved cysteine through the conserved F or W. D genes are given only for firm matches. Size tells how often a clone was seen (once, few, many) or the class of an expanded clone, and some rows leave it out.

size: many; V: TRBV6-1; D: NA; J: TRBJ2-3; DNA: TGTGCCAGCAGTCCCTCCCCCGACAACACAGATACGCAGTATTTT; CDR3: CASSPSPDNTDTQYF
size: NA; V: TRBV15; D: NA; J: TRBJ2-7; DNA: TGTGCCACCAGCAGAGAACTCGGCTACGAGCAGTACTTC; CDR3: CATSRELGYEQYF
size: few; V: TRBV5-1; D: TRBD1; J: TRBJ2-7; DNA: TGCGCCAGCAATCCGGGAAGGGGGCCGAACGAGCAGTACTTC; CDR3: CASNPGRGPNEQYF
size: once; V: TRBV20-1; D: NA; J: TRBJ2-7; DNA: TGCAGTGCTAGGTACCTGGAAAGCTACGAGCAGTACTTC; CDR3: CSARYLESYEQYF
size: NA; V: TRBV2; D: NA; J: TRBJ2-3; DNA: TGTGCCAGCAACGGGGCTAGCACAGATACGCAGTATTTT; CDR3: CASNGASTDTQYF
size: NA; V: TRBV20-1; D: NA; J: TRBJ2-5; DNA: TGCAGTGCTAGCCCTACCCCGGGACCGGGGACCCAGTACTTC; CDR3: CSASPTPGPGTQYF
size: once; V: TRBV7-2; D: NA; J: TRBJ1-5; DNA: TGTGCCAGCAGCTTATTGGGGGGCGGTAGCAATCAGCCCCAGCATTTT; CDR3: CASSLLGGGSNQPQHF
size: NA; V: TRBV20-1; D: TRBD2; J: TRBJ2-1; DNA: TGCGGTGCTAGAGCTGTGGCTAGCGGGACTGATTCCTACAATGAGCAGTTCTTC; CDR3: CGARAVASGTDSYNEQFF
size: NA; V: TRBV24-1; D: TRBD2; J: TRBJ2-1; DNA: TGTGCCACCAGTGCGACTAGCGGGAGGGCCCCGTTGGATGAGCAGTTCTTC; CDR3: CATSATSGRAPLDEQFF
size: NA; V: TRBV24-1; D: NA; J: TRBJ1-1; DNA: TGTGCCACCAGTGCCGCCGACAGTGGCGCTGAAGCTTTCTTT; CDR3: CATSAADSGAEAFF
size: NA; V: TRBV7-6; D: TRBD1; J: TRBJ1-1; DNA: TGTGCCAGCAAGGTGCAGGGGGCGTCTACTGAAGCTTTCTTT; CDR3: CASKVQGASTEAFF
size: once; V: TRBV7-3; D: NA; J: TRBJ2-2; DNA: TGTGCCAGCAGCCGCTACCAGGGAACCGGGGAGCTGTTTTTT; CDR3: CASSRYQGTGELFF
size: NA; V: TRBV20-1; D: TRBD2; J: TRBJ2-5; DNA: TGCAGCAAGATGTCGGGGGGGAAAGAGACCCAGTACTTC; CDR3: CSKMSGGKETQYF
size: once; V: TRBV19; D: TRBD1; J: TRBJ2-2; DNA: TGTGCCAGTAGCCGGGACAGGGAGGCCGGGGAGCTGTTTTTT; CDR3: CASSRDREAGELFF
size: few; V: TRBV7-6; D: TRBD1; J: TRBJ1-4; DNA: TGTGCTAGCAGCTCCGGGACAGGGGCTGAAAAACTGTTTTTT; CDR3: CASSSGTGAEKLFF
size: once; V: TRBV10-3; D: TRBD1; J: TRBJ1-5; DNA: TGTGCCATCAGTCGACAGGGGTCTAGCAATCAGCCCCAGCATTTT; CDR3: CAISRQGSSNQPQHF
size: NA; V: TRBV6-4; D: TRBD2; J: TRBJ2-2; DNA: TGTGCCAGCAGTGACCTCGGGGCTCGGGGGGACACCGGGGAGCTGTTTTTT; CDR3: CASSDLGARGDTGELFF
size: NA; V: TRBV19; D: NA; J: TRBJ2-2; DNA: TGTGCCAGTAGTATAGGGGAAGCCGGGGAGCTGTTTTTT; CDR3: CASSIGEAGELFF
size: NA; V: TRBV6-6; D: NA; J: TRBJ2-1; DNA: TGTGCCAGCAGTTACTCGACGGCCAATGAGCAGTTCTTC; CDR3: CASSYSTANEQFF
size: NA; V: TRBV25-1; D: NA; J: TRBJ2-7; DNA: TGTGCCAGCAGTGAAGGACCCTCCTACGAGCAGTACTTC; CDR3: CASSEGPSYEQYF
size: NA; V: TRBV29-1; D: TRBD2; J: TRBJ2-7; DNA: TGCAGCGTGCGGGACTACTCCCACTCCTACGAGCAGTACTTC; CDR3: CSVRDYSHSYEQYF
size: few; V: TRBV5-8; D: TRBD2; J: TRBJ2-7; DNA: TGTGCCAGCAGCTCGCCTTTAGCGGGAGAGGGCGAGCAGTACTTC; CDR3: CASSSPLAGEGEQYF
size: NA; V: TRBV19; D: NA; J: TRBJ2-5; DNA: TGTGCCAGTAGTATTGACAGGGAGGGGGAAGAGACCCAGTACTTC; CDR3: CASSIDREGEETQYF
size: few; V: TRBV7-2; D: NA; J: TRBJ1-5; DNA: TGTGCCAGCAGCTTAATCGACAATCAGCCCCAGCATTTT; CDR3: CASSLIDNQPQHF
size: NA; V: TRBV7-2; D: TRBD2; J: TRBJ2-2; DNA: TGTGCCGAGCGGGATCGGAACACCGGGGAGCTGTTTTTT; CDR3: CAERDRNTGELFF